The entry below describes one T cell receptor (beta chain). The antigen remains undetermined. This sample was taken from a study of T cells in Graves' hyperthyroidism and ophthalmopathy. Criteria for exclusion of patients were uncontrolled infection, other autoimmune disease, pregnancy or lactation. The ends were cut back, 2 bases at V and 9 bases at J, with 14 bases in the middle. This CDR3 is 13 amino acids long. CDR1 GTSNPN and CDR2 SVGIG come from the germline V gene (reference sequence). Study-wide results and caveats: Most expanded thyroid clonotypes above 0.001 also appeared in blood. By a 13 V-J model, ophthalmopathy was set apart from stable hyperthyroidism.

Researchers took RNA transcripts and amplified the TCR beta CDR3 regions from them. Researchers ran a first-round RT-PCR on the TCR CDR3 using the HTBI primer set. One entry per CDR3 protein results from TCRdb running MiXCR on the multiplex PCR reads. This sample has over 500,000 distinct CDR3 sequences, with approximately 16% found just once. The clonotype originates from a woman in her 30s with Graves' ophthalmopathy. The rearrangement links TRBV30 to TRBJ2-1; D tentatively reads TRBD1 or TRBD2 (5 bases each). Material: blood. The CDR3 coding sequence is TGTGCCTGGAGTCGGGGCCGATCGGGTGAGCAGTTCTTC. Protein product: CAWSRGRSGEQFF.